The 15 T cell receptor beta chains in this list originate from one sample, sequenced in a study of shared clonotypes between healthy human individuals. The data were produced by immunoSEQ multiplex PCR, yet TCRdb's version contains in-frame clones alone and is incomplete. This sample has 1,400,000 or so clones, with about 98.5% found just once. The sample was naive CD4+ T cells sorted from blood. Indicated subset: CD45RA+ positively selected. The receptors shown here come from a man aged 25-40 years in good health.

The chain employs TRBV7-2 and TRBJ2-7; TRBD2 aligns across 10 bases. Per germline, CDR1 SGHTA and CDR2 FQGNSA. This CDR3 is 15 amino acids long. J was trimmed by 1 base and V by 3 bases; bases with no gene match: 3. CDR3 nucleotides: TGTGCCAGCAGCTTTAGGACTAGCGGTTCCTACGAGCAGTACTTC. It yields the protein CASSFRTSGSYEQYF.

The rearrangement joins TRBV5-1 to TRBJ2-3; D remains unclear. V lost 4 bases and J lost 0, with 21 bases in between. The CDR3 has 18 residues. CDR1 SGHRS and CDR2 YFSETQ come from the germline V gene. This chain's CDR3 is CASSPHRPRGSSTDTQYF. Written as DNA, the CDR3 is TGCGCCAGCAGCCCGCACCGGCCCCGTGGATCGAGCACAGATACGCAGTATTTT.

The J gene is TRBJ2-7, the V gene TRBV15; 9 positions match TRBD1. V lost 5 bases, J lost 5 bases, and 7 bases stayed unmatched. CDR1 LNHNV and CDR2 YYDKDF come from the germline V gene (reference sequence). CDR3 size: 14 residues. The CDR3 DNA reads as TGTGCCACCAGCTCCCGGGACAGGGAGGACGAGCAGTACTTC. Translated, it gives CATSSRDREDEQYF.

J is TRBJ2-1 and V is TRBV5-5; tentative D call: TRBD1 (6 bases). The germline V gene has CDR1 SGHKS and CDR2 YYEKEE (reference sequence). The CDR3 spans 14 residues. V was pared by 3 bases and J by 6 bases, with 13 bases between. The CDR3 loop reads CASSYFAGVNEQFF. In DNA form, the CDR3 reads TGTGCCAGCAGCTACTTTGCAGGGGTCAATGAGCAGTTCTTC.

The table lists this clone with a count of one. The chain has TRBV19 and TRBJ2-1; 9 positions match TRBD2. From germline, CDR1 is LNHDA and CDR2 SQIVND (reference sequence). The CDR3 extends over 14 amino acids. V lost 7 bases and J lost 5; bases outside the gene matches: 6. CDR3: CASKGGRADNEQFF. As DNA, the CDR3 is TGTGCCAGTAAGGGCGGGAGGGCCGACAATGAGCAGTTCTTC.

The rearrangement uses TRBV21-1 and TRBJ2-5; the D call of TRBD1 is as the table states it, not checked on the DNA. TRBV21-1 is an annotated pseudogene. This CDR3 has 12 amino acids. This CDR3 is CASQGTEETQYF. Written as DNA, the CDR3 is TGTGCCAGCCAAGGAACAGAAGAGACCCAGTACTTC.

This clone appeared a single time. The rearrangement links TRBV11-3 to TRBJ2-1; the D gene is possibly TRBD2 (6 bases). The CDR3 is 16 amino acids. The germline gives CDR1 SGHNT, CDR2 YENEEA. Trimming stripped 1 base from V and 3 bases from J, with 13 bases between. The CDR3 region is CASSLGTGSVYNEQFF. The CDR3 coding sequence is TGTGCCAGCAGCTTAGGGACCGGGAGCGTCTACAATGAGCAGTTCTTC.

CDR3 sequence: CASRGDSGNTIYF. The CDR3 DNA follows: TGTGCCAGCCGGGGGGACTCTGGAAACACCATATATTTT. The chain uses TRBV2 and TRBJ1-3, with TRBD1 as a possible D gene (5 bases). CDR3 length: 13 amino acids. Trimming took 8 bases from V and 0 from J, leaving 8 bases between them. Germline CDR1 reads SNHLY; CDR2 reads FYNNEI. Variable domain in full (rest from reference TRBV2 and TRBJ1-3): EPEVTQTPSHQVTQMGQEVILRCVPISNHLYFYWYRQILGQKVEFLVSFYNNEISEKSEIFDDQFSVERPDGSNFTLKIRSTKLEDSAMYFCASRGDSGNTIYFGEGSWLTVV.

Concerning this clone itself: Other DNA variants within this sample encode the same CDR3. The V and J genes are TRBV20-1 and TRBJ2-3; TRBD2 agrees at 8 bases. The CDR3 totals 11 residues. Germline CDR1 DFQATT, CDR2 SNEGSKA (reference sequence). CDR3: CSGRGTDTQYF. CDR3 nucleotide sequence: TGCAGCGGGAGGGGAACAGATACGCAGTATTTT.

This chain joins TRBV27 and TRBJ2-3; TRBD2 matches 11 bases. The J segment lost 1 base and the V segment lost 4 bases, leaving 7 bases of the junction unmatched. Germline V gene lookup returns CDR1 MNHEY and CDR2 SMNVEV (reference sequence). The CDR3 covers 17 residues. The CDR3 here is CASSWKQTSGGTDTQYF. CDR3 sequence (DNA): TGTGCCAGCAGTTGGAAACAGACTAGCGGGGGCACAGATACGCAGTATTTT.

The rearrangement links TRBV4-2 to TRBJ1-1; D might be TRBD1 (5 bases). Between the trimmed V and J ends, which lost 5 bases and 2 bases, there was a span of 12 bases. Germline assignment: CDR1 LGHNA and CDR2 YNFKEQ. This CDR3 is 14 amino acids long. CDR3 nucleotide sequence: TGTGCCAGCAGCTCCAGACAGCCCAACACTGAAGCTTTCTTT. Translation: CASSSRQPNTEAFF.

The rearrangement links TRBV5-1 to TRBJ2-6; D uncertain. Trimming stripped 4 bases from V and 0 bases from J, with 11 bases between. Germline V gene data show CDR1 as SGHRS and CDR2 as YFSETQ. This CDR3 has 16 amino acids. As DNA, the CDR3 is TGCGCCAGCAGCCCCGCCCAGAACTCTGGGGCCAACGTCCTGACTTTC. The encoded protein is CASSPAQNSGANVLTF. Supplemented by reference TRBV5-1 and TRBJ2-6, the full variable domain reads KAGVTQTPRYLIKTRGQQVTLSCSPISGHRSVSWYQQTPGQGLQFLFEYFSETQRNKGNFPGRFSGRQFSNSRSEMNVSTLELGDSALYLCASSPAQNSGANVLTFGAGSRLTVL.

The chain uses TRBV7-9 and TRBJ2-2; 9 bases map to TRBD2. CDR1 and CDR2 (germline): SEHNR, FQNEAQ (reference sequence). V lost 5 bases to trimming and J lost 5 bases; unmatched junction nucleotides: 9. The CDR3 runs to 16 residues. The CDR3 DNA follows: TGTGCCAGCAGCCCCCGTAGCGGGAGTCAGACCGGGGAGCTGTTTTTT. As protein: CASSPRSGSQTGELFF.

The J gene is TRBJ2-1, the V gene TRBV9; 11 bases match TRBD2. Trimming took 4 bases from V and 6 from J; bases not matched to a gene: 3. The CDR3 is 14 amino acids. Germline CDR1 SGDLS, CDR2 YYNGEE. The CDR3 coding sequence is TGTGCCAGCAGCATAACTAGCGGGAGCAATGAGCAGTTCTTC. Encoded protein: CASSITSGSNEQFF.

A note on this clone: The same CDR3 is also encoded by other DNA sequences in this sample. The CDR3: CASSDQVNTEAFF. Written as DNA, the CDR3 is TGTGCCAGCAGTGATCAAGTGAACACTGAAGCTTTCTTT. The chain is built from TRBV6-1 and TRBJ1-1, with D hard to call. V lost 3 bases and J 0 bases, leaving 5 bases between the germline ends. Germline CDR1 reads MNHNS; CDR2 reads SASEGT. The CDR3 contains 13 residues.